This is a list of T cell receptor beta chains from one sample in a study of blood T cell repertoires in COVID-19. TCRdb keeps only in-frame clones here, not all; method: immunoSEQ multiplex PCR. This table has hundreds of thousands of clones, 86% appearing once. The sequencing input was peripheral blood. Receptor source: a woman in her twenties or thirties with active or convalescent COVID-19. Each CDR3 is given with its conserved first and last residue. A D gene is named only where the DNA matches it firmly. The size field is filled for only some rows; it gives once, few, many or a size class.

d_gene,abundance,v_gene,j_gene,CDR3aa,CDR3nt
TRBD2,few,TRBV27,TRBJ2-7,CASSSGGGGQYEQYF,TGTGCCAGCAGTTCCGGGGGGGGAGGTCAATACGAGCAGTACTTC
.,.,TRBV7-9,TRBJ2-7,CASSIRQDTNYEQYF,TGTGCCAGCAGCATCCGACAGGATACCAACTACGAGCAGTACTTC
TRBD1,once,TRBV5-8,TRBJ1-2,CASSRTGTRGYTF,TGTGCCAGCAGCCGGACAGGGACGAGGGGCTACACCTTC
TRBD1,few,TRBV5-6,TRBJ1-4,CASAGTGNKLFF,TGTGCCAGTGCCGGGACAGGGAACAAACTGTTTTTT
.,.,TRBV6-2/TRBV6-3,TRBJ1-3,CASSYQYGANSGNTIYF,TGTGCCAGCAGTTACCAGTATGGGGCAAACTCTGGAAACACCATATATTTT
.,many,TRBV4-1,TRBJ1-4,CASSQDELGGIPEKLFF,TGCGCCAGCAGCCAAGATGAGTTAGGGGGAATCCCAGAAAAACTGTTTTTT
.,once,TRBV6-1,TRBJ1-6,CASSEFGVNNSPLHF,TGTGCCAGCAGTGAATTCGGGGTAAATAATTCACCCCTCCACTTT
TRBD1,.,TRBV18,TRBJ1-2,CASSPDRVANYGYTF,TGTGCCAGCTCACCCGACAGGGTGGCCAACTATGGCTACACCTTC
.,.,TRBV5-1,TRBJ2-3,CASSLGSSTDTQYF,TGCGCCAGCAGCTTGGGCAGTAGCACAGATACGCAGTATTTT
.,.,TRBV6-5,TRBJ2-3,CASRPGGTDTQYF,TGTGCCAGCAGGCCGGGGGGCACAGATACGCAGTATTTT
TRBD1,.,TRBV15,TRBJ2-4,CATSRVDRGVVAKNIQYF,TGTGCCACCAGCAGAGTGGACAGGGGGGTTGTAGCCAAAAACATTCAGTACTTC
.,once,TRBV19,TRBJ1-2,CASSLRSVDGYTF,TGTGCCAGTAGTCTCCGGTCGGTTGATGGCTACACCTTC
.,.,TRBV6-6,TRBJ1-2,CASSQSNRVINYGYTF,TGTGCCAGCAGTCAGTCCAACAGGGTTATTAACTATGGCTACACCTTC
.,.,TRBV9,TRBJ2-3,CASSVGQPTDTQYF,TGTGCCAGCAGCGTAGGGCAACCCACAGATACGCAGTATTTT
.,once,TRBV11-2,TRBJ2-7,CASSFYSSASSYEQYF,TGTGCCAGCAGCTTCTACTCTAGCGCCAGCTCCTACGAGCAGTACTTC
.,.,TRBV19,TRBJ1-5,CASSINRDSNQPQHF,TGTGCCAGTAGTATTAACAGAGATAGCAATCAGCCCCAGCATTTT